This T cell receptor beta chain stems from a study of blood T cell repertoires in COVID-19. About the research overall: Samples of COVID-19 (acute and convalescent) were obtained from the United States, Italy and Spain. Sources were T cells, B-cell-depleted T cells, or PBMCs; the material itself was cDNA or gDNA.

The Seattle patients joined while their infection was active and were tracked longitudinally afterward. Per the original methods: Cell counts per sample came from amplifying reference gene primers. Data came from immunoSEQ multiplex PCR; TCRdb stores just in-frame clones and leaves some out. The V and J calls and clone size are taken from that table; D and trimming were inferred from the DNA. The sample includes about 260,000 clones, around nine tenths of them seen just once. The CDR3 extends over 16 amino acids. Germline CDR1 MDHEN, CDR2 SYDVKM. V shed 1 base, J shed 10 bases, and the junction held 6 bases outside the gene matches.

The chain has TRBV28 and TRBJ1-6; 11 nucleotides match TRBD1. This TCR was sampled from a woman between 25 and 40 years old with COVID-19, enrolled during active disease. Material: peripheral blood. CDR3: CASSLSGTGGLSPLHF. The CDR3 region has the DNA TGTGCCAGCAGTTTATCCGGGACAGGGGGATTGTCACCCCTCCACTTT.